Below, 19 T cell receptor beta chains from the same sample are listed, as sequenced in a study of regulatory T cells in long-lasting Graves disease. To make TCR beta libraries, researchers used iRepertoire HTBI primers and Arm-PCR of CDR3 regions. One entry per CDR3 protein, called by TCRdb with MiXCR from the multiplex PCR reads. Of roughly 500,000 distinct CDR3 sequences listed, 13% are singletons. Specified time point: newly diagnosed GD, antithyroid drugs for less than 3 months. Preparation of the TCR library used RNA extracted from PBMCs. This sample also belongs to another study, concerning T cells in Graves' hyperthyroidism and ophthalmopathy.

This material consisted of peripheral blood mononuclear cells (PBMCs), taken at new diagnosis, from a patient treated with antithyroid drugs. The receptor set was obtained from a man younger than 40 with Graves disease.

This clonotype came up many times. The V call is TRBV6-1, the J call TRBJ2-7, with 7 nucleotides matching TRBD2. The CDR3 is 14 amino acids. CDR1 is MNHNS and CDR2 is SASEGT in the germline V gene. Unmatched junction bases numbered 0, after V lost 0 bases and J lost 1 base. CDR3 residues: CASSEAGGSYEQYF. The CDR3 nucleotides read TGTGCCAGCAGTGAAGCGGGAGGGTCCTACGAGCAGTACTTC.

In the case of this clonotype: The germline gene is not matched at one end of the junction; a read error may be the cause. The chain is built from TRBV12-3 or TRBV12-4 and TRBJ2-5, with a tentative D call TRBD2 (5 bases). The CDR3 length is 14 residues. The CDR3 region is CASSPRRGEEAQYF. The CDR3 DNA is TGTGCCAGCAGTCCCCGACGGGGAGAAGAGGCCCAGTACTTC.

The V and J genes are TRBV3-1 and TRBJ2-1; maybe TRBD2 (5 bases). CDR1 is LGHDT and CDR2 is YNNKEL in the germline V gene (reference sequence). The CDR3 loop spans 15 amino acids. The V gene lost 1 base and the J gene lost 4 bases, with 11 bases spanning the gap. CDR3 coding DNA: TGTGCCAGCAGCCAAGTTAGCGAGAGGTACAATGAGCAGTTCTTC. Translating it yields CASSQVSERYNEQFF.

This clonotype was picked up many times. The chain uses TRBV7-9 and TRBJ2-5, with 10 bases that match TRBD2. Germline CDR1 is SEHNR and CDR2 is FQNEAQ (reference sequence). With 4 bases clipped from V and 2 bases from J, the junction kept 7 bases outside the gene matches. The CDR3 sequence is 16 residues long. The CDR3 DNA reads as TGTGCCAGCAGCTCTTGGACTAGCGGACTACAAGAGACCCAGTACTTC. The encoded protein is CASSSWTSGLQETQYF.

This clonotype was seen at least ten times. The genes are TRBV6-5 and TRBJ1-1, with D possibly matching TRBD1 (5 bases). The germline V and J ends were trimmed by 1 base and 1 base, with 10 bases remaining between them. The CDR3 is made up of 15 amino acids. CDR1 is MNHEY and CDR2 is SVGAGI in the germline V gene. In nucleotides, the CDR3 is TGTGCCAGCAGTTACTGGGGCACAAAGAACACTGAAGCTTTCTTT. Translating gives CASSYWGTKNTEAFF.

The sample holds a few counts of this clonotype. This chain links TRBV19 with TRBJ1-2; TRBD1 might be the D (5 bases). V lost 5 bases to trimming and J lost 2 bases, with 12 bases between them. Germline lookup yields CDR1 LNHDA and CDR2 SQIVND (reference sequence). This CDR3 is 14 amino acids long. CDR3: CASSSDRTNYGYTF. As DNA, the CDR3 is TGTGCCAGTAGTTCGGACCGGACAAACTATGGCTACACCTTC.

This clonotype was seen only a few times. V gene TRBV29-1 combines with J gene TRBJ2-3; the match to TRBD2 covers 7 bases. Germline CDR1 is SQVTM and CDR2 is ANQGSEA. V gave up 7 bases and J gave up 8 bases; unmatched junction bases: 15. The CDR3 is made up of 14 amino acids. CDR3 sequence: CSAQTSRGLGTQYF. The CDR3 bases are TGCAGCGCCCAGACTAGCCGGGGATTAGGTACGCAGTATTTT.

This clonotype was counted at least ten times. V usage is TRBV2 and J usage is TRBJ1-3; no definite D call. This CDR3 is 13 amino acids long. Trimming cost V 7 bases and J 2 bases, with 9 bases left between them. Germline CDR1 reads SNHLY; CDR2 reads FYNNEI. CDR3 sequence: CASTEQAGNTIYF. CDR3 nucleotide sequence: TGTGCCAGCACGGAGCAGGCTGGAAACACCATATATTTT.

This clonotype was observed a handful of times. The chain is built from TRBV12-5 and TRBJ2-1, with 11 bases fitting TRBD2. The J segment lost 3 bases and the V segment lost 6 bases, leaving 4 bases of the junction unmatched. Germline CDR1 is LGHNT and CDR2 is FRNRAP. The CDR3 length is 15 residues. The CDR3 loop reads CASGRGLAGYNEQFF. DNA of the CDR3: TGTGCTAGTGGCCGCGGACTAGCGGGCTACAATGAGCAGTTCTTC.

The rearrangement links TRBV19 to TRBJ1-5; the match to TRBD1 covers 7 bases. J was trimmed by 4 bases and V by 7 bases; bases with no gene match: 13. CDR1 and CDR2 (germline): LNHDA, SQIVND (reference sequence). The CDR3 length is 16 residues. The DNA of the CDR3 is TGTGCCAGTACCCCGAACAACAGGGGTGGGAATCAGCCCCAGCATTTT. Its translation: CASTPNNRGGNQPQHF.

This clonotype was picked up many times. The rearrangement uses TRBV6-1 and TRBJ2-7, with 9 bases fitting TRBD1. Germline CDR1 is MNHNS and CDR2 is SASEGT. The V and J ends lost 9 bases and 4 bases, in that order; junction bases with no gene match: 7. The CDR3 contains 13 residues. The CDR3 DNA reads TGTGCCAGATCCCGGGACAGGGATTACGAGCAGTACTTC. This sequence encodes CARSRDRDYEQYF.

This clonotype was seen at least ten times. The chain combines TRBV7-9 with TRBJ2-7, with 10 bases identical to TRBD2. Germline V gene sequence: CDR1 SEHNR, CDR2 FQNEAQ (reference sequence). This CDR3 is built from 14 residues. V lost 6 bases, J lost 4 bases, and 6 bases stayed unmatched. DNA for the CDR3: TGTGCCAGCAGACCAACTAGCGGGACTTACGAGCAGTACTTC. It is translated as CASRPTSGTYEQYF.

The DNA for the CDR3 is TGTGCCACCAGTGATTTGCAGTCGCAGTATTTT. Protein sequence: CATSDLQSQYF. V gene TRBV24-1 combines with J gene TRBJ2-3; D unresolved. The V gene's germline CDR1 is KGHDR and CDR2 SFDVKD. Between the trimmed V and J ends, which lost 0 bases and 10 bases, there was a span of 4 bases. The CDR3 length is 11 residues.

Points on this clonotype: A read error may explain this, as a much larger clone is one base away. The CDR3 spells CASSPPVADRYTF. Here the CDR3 DNA reads TGTGCCAGCTCACCACCGGTGGCCGATCGGTACACCTTC. This chain uses TRBV18 with TRBJ1-2; D unresolved. V was pared by 0 bases and J by 11 bases, with 13 bases between. The V gene's germline CDR1 is KGHSH and CDR2 LQKENI. The CDR3 is 13 amino acids.

In this sample, this clonotype turned up once. A much larger clone lies a single base off, so this may be a read error. The chain combines TRBV12-5 with TRBJ1-5; no clear D gene. The CDR3 has 16 residues. Germline lookup yields CDR1 LGHNT and CDR2 FRNRAP. V was pared by 1 base and J by 2 bases, with 12 bases between. The CDR3 DNA sequence: TGTGCTAGTGGTTTGGCCTGTCAAATCGGCAATCAGCCCCAGCATTTT. Protein: CASGLACQIGNQPQHF.

At least ten counts were recorded for this clonotype. The chain links TRBV20-1 to TRBJ2-7; D uncertain. V dropped 2 bases and J dropped 0 bases, with 11 bases sitting between them. Per the germline V gene, CDR1 is DFQATT and CDR2 is SNEGSKA (reference sequence). CDR3 size: 14 residues. The CDR3 DNA reads TGCAGTGCTAGAAGTACTTCTAACTCCTACGAGCAGTACTTC. Translation gives CSARSTSNSYEQYF.

There are many counts of this clonotype. The chain couples TRBV27 to TRBJ1-5, with D maybe TRBD1 (5 bases). Germline V gene data show CDR1 as MNHEY and CDR2 as SMNVEV (reference sequence). Trimming pared 8 bases from V and 0 bases from J, leaving 11 bases between. This CDR3 comprises 14 residues. The CDR3 DNA follows: TGTGCCAGCGCCAACAGGTATAGCAATCAGCCCCAGCATTTT. Translating gives CASANRYSNQPQHF.

This clonotype was counted ten times or more. V is TRBV6-1 and J is TRBJ1-4; 8 bases fit TRBD1. In germline, CDR1 is MNHNS, CDR2 SASEGT. The CDR3 sequence is 15 residues long. With 6 bases clipped from V and 8 bases from J, the junction kept 11 bases outside the gene matches. The CDR3 here is CASRPSPGGLEKLFF. The CDR3 coding sequence is TGTGCCAGCAGACCTTCCCCAGGGGGCCTGGAAAAACTGTTTTTT.

This clonotype occurred many times. This rearrangement joins TRBV10-1 to TRBJ2-5; D is perhaps TRBD1 or TRBD2 (5 bases each). CDR1 and CDR2 from the germline V gene are WNHNN and SYGVQD (reference sequence). CDR3 size: 15 residues. The V end lost 7 bases, the J end lost 2 bases, and 17 bases lay between the germline ends. CDR3 DNA: TGCGCCAGCAAGAATACTAGACAGCTACAAGAGACCCAGTACTTC. Its protein is CASKNTRQLQETQYF.